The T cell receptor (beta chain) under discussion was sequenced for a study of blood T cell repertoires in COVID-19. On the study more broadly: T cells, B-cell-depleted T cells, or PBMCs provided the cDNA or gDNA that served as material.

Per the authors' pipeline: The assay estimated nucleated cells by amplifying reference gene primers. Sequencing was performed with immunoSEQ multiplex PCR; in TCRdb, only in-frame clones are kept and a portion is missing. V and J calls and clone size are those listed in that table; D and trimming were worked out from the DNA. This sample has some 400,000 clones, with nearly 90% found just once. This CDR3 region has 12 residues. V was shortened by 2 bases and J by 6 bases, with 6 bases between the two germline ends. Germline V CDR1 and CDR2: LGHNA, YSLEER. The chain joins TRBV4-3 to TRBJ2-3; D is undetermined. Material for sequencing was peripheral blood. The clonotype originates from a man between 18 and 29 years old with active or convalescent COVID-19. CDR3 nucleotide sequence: TGCGCCAGCAGCCAACGGCGGGATACGCAGTATTTT. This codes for CASSQRRDTQYF.